This T cell receptor (beta chain) was profiled in a study (dated by TCRdb to between 2015 and 2016). The germline V gene (reference sequence) specifies DFQATT as CDR1 and SNEGSKA as CDR2. The CDR3 contains 13 residues, cysteine and phenylalanine counted. Solely the CDR3 DNA is kept, with 39 bases framed from the first base. The germline ends are 23 bases apart after V is trimmed by 6 bases and J by 14 bases. This clonotype has a single count. The antigen it recognizes is unknown. Per-base qualities were not stored, and no clone one base away is much larger. One read provides weak support. The library was prepared using RT-PCR. TCRdb lists the instrument as Illumina MiSeq. TCRdb applied fastp at Q25 and MiXCR to the public reads, then kept only in-frame beta chains. Each CDR3 protein appears once, grouped with its most common genes and DNA. This sample is represented by about 680,000 distinct CDR3 sequences; over 12% of them were singletons. Roughly 3.9% of the sample rests with the top ten.

The sequence derives from a female donor in good health, serving as a healthy control. Sequencing was done on a sample of memory CD4+ T cells from blood. The V and J segments used are TRBV20-1 and TRBJ1-5, and possibly TRBD1, on 5 matching bases. The DNA is TGCAGTGCGCAGGGACTAGCGGGAGTGGATGAGCATTTT. This sequence encodes CSAQGLAGVDEHF.